Presented here are 31 T cell receptor beta chains from one specimen sequenced in a study of T cell responses to AZD1222 COVID-19 vaccine. The assay was immunoSEQ multiplex PCR, and TCRdb's table has in-frame clones only and misses some. The table shows 140,000 to 150,000 clones, with 80% to 95% occurring only once. The sample in question was peripheral blood, obtained 28 days after the second AZD1222 dose. Source of these receptors: an adult who received the AZD1222 COVID-19 vaccine.

The genes are TRBV25-1 and TRBJ2-1, with a tentative D call TRBD2 (5 bases). The CDR3 has 14 residues. Germline V lookup: CDR1 MGHDK, CDR2 SYGVNS. Trimming stripped 5 bases from V and 9 bases from J, with 17 bases between. CDR3 bases: TGTGCCAGCAGTCCCCCCGGAGTAGAGGGTGAGCAGTTCTTC. Amino acids: CASSPPGVEGEQFF.

The rearrangement links TRBV6-6 to TRBJ1-6, with D maybe TRBD1 (5 bases). Germline loops: CDR1 MNHNY, CDR2 SVGAGI (reference sequence). This CDR3 contains 14 residues. With 8 bases removed from V and 4 bases from J, the gap between germline ends came to 12 bases. For the CDR3, the DNA is TGTGCCAGCCGGGGGGTTCGGTATAATTCACCCCTCCACTTT. Protein sequence: CASRGVRYNSPLHF.

The CDR3: CASSPRLAGTDTQYF. CDR3 coding DNA: TGTGCCAGCAGCCCCCGTCTAGCGGGCACAGATACGCAGTATTTT. V is TRBV7-3 and J is TRBJ2-3; 7 nucleotides agree with TRBD2. Germline V lookup: CDR1 SGHTA, CDR2 FQGTGA. The ends lost 5 bases at V and 1 base at J; junction bases unmatched: 6. The CDR3 is 15 amino acids.

The CDR3 nucleotides are TGTGCCAGCAGTGAATATTCTGGGACAGGGGCCCTGGGAGCTTTCTTT. As protein: CASSEYSGTGALGAFF. The gene calls are TRBV6-1 and TRBJ1-1; 10 positions match TRBD1. Germline values: CDR1 MNHNS, CDR2 SASEGT. J lost 10 bases, V lost 2 bases, and 13 bases had no gene match. CDR3 length: 16 amino acids.

The gene calls are TRBV4-3 and TRBJ2-7, with 7 bases that match TRBD2. Trimming removed 1 base from V and 2 bases from J; junction bases left unmatched: 11. Germline loops: CDR1 LGHNA, CDR2 YSLEER. The CDR3 spans 17 residues. The CDR3 spells CASSQVSYRSGAYEQYF. DNA of the CDR3: TGCGCCAGCAGCCAAGTTAGTTACCGGAGCGGGGCCTACGAGCAGTACTTC.

The count of this clone is one. V is TRBV28 and J is TRBJ2-7; perhaps TRBD1 as D (6 bases). V lost 5 bases to trimming and J lost 3 bases, with 8 bases between them. Germline V gene data show CDR1 as MDHEN and CDR2 as SYDVKM. There are 12 residues in the CDR3. The CDR3 here is CASSPDSYEQYF. The DNA for the CDR3 is TGTGCCAGCAGTCCGGACAGCTACGAGCAGTACTTC.

The chain links TRBV5-8 to TRBJ2-1, with 7 bases fitting TRBD1. The CDR3 totals 14 residues. Germline V gives CDR1 SGHTS, CDR2 YDEGEE. The V segment lost 5 bases and the J segment 3 bases; nucleotides outside the gene matches: 5. This CDR3 reads CASRNRDSYNEQFF. CDR3 DNA sequence: TGTGCCAGCAGGAATAGGGACAGCTACAATGAGCAGTTCTTC. Full variable domain (outside the CDR3, taken from reference TRBV5-8 and TRBJ2-1): EAGVTQSPTHLIKTRGQQATLRCSPISGHTSVYWYQQALGLGLQFLLWYDEGEERNRGNFPPRFSGRQFPNYSSELNVNALELEDSALYLCASRNRDSYNEQFFGPGTRLTVL.

This clone was recorded a few times. The gene calls are TRBV2 and TRBJ1-2; perhaps TRBD1 as D (6 bases). This CDR3 has 12 residues. The V gene's germline CDR1 is SNHLY and CDR2 FYNNEI. V shed 2 bases and J shed 6 bases, with 7 bases lying between them. The DNA for the CDR3 is TGTGCCAGCAGTGAAACAGGGAATGGCTACACCTTC. It encodes CASSETGNGYTF.

This chain links TRBV3-1 (or the pseudogene TRBV3-2) with TRBJ2-5; no reliable D call. Germline V CDR1 and CDR2: LGHDT, YNNKEL (reference sequence). This CDR3 has 16 amino acids. V was shortened by 2 bases and J by 5 bases, with 18 bases between the two germline ends. CDR3 in amino acids: CASSQLPPMVGETQYF. The CDR3, as DNA: TGTGCCAGCAGCCAACTCCCCCCCATGGTGGGGGAGACCCAGTACTTC.

This CDR3 reads CASSQDRGRGGSPLHF. The CDR3 region has the DNA TGCGCCAGCAGCCAAGATCGAGGGAGGGGCGGCTCACCCCTCCACTTT. The V gene is TRBV4-3, the J gene TRBJ1-6, with TRBD1 as a possible D gene (5 bases). Germline V gene data show CDR1 as LGHNA and CDR2 as YSLEER. CDR3 length equals 16 residues. The V end was cut by 0 bases, the J end by 10 bases, with 16 bases between.

The chain links TRBV12-3 or TRBV12-4 to TRBJ1-2; possibly TRBD1 for D (5 bases). This CDR3 has 13 residues. Trimming removed 6 bases at V and 4 bases at J, with 12 bases between. The CDR3: CASSRGVGYGYTF. The CDR3 DNA follows: TGTGCCAGCAGCCGAGGGGTGGGCTATGGCTACACCTTC.

This chain links TRBV2 with TRBJ1-1, with D maybe TRBD1 (5 bases). Germline-derived CDR1 and CDR2 are SNHLY and FYNNEI. V lost 7 bases and J 7 bases, leaving 13 bases between the germline ends. The CDR3 is made up of 12 amino acids. The CDR3 region is CASKDRGDEAFF. The CDR3 coding sequence is TGTGCCAGCAAGGACCGGGGGGATGAAGCTTTCTTT.

This chain links TRBV29-1 with TRBJ1-4; no firm D call. Germline CDR1 SQVTM, CDR2 ANQGSEA. V lost 4 bases, J lost 8 bases, and 17 bases lay in between. CDR3 length: 14 residues. CDR3 sequence: CSVAGSGNREKLFF. The CDR3 bases are TGCAGCGTTGCGGGTTCGGGGAATCGAGAAAAACTGTTTTTT.

This clone was picked up one time. The J gene is TRBJ2-1, the V gene TRBV5-1, with 9 nucleotides matching TRBD2. V trimming: 0 bases; J trimming: 9 bases; junction bases outside the gene matches: 10. CDR1 and CDR2 (germline): SGHRS, YFSETQ. The CDR3 is 16 amino acids. DNA for the CDR3: TGCGCCAGCAGCTTGGGGGCTCGCGGGGGGGCGGGTGAGCAGTTCTTC. Its translation: CASSLGARGGAGEQFF.

CDR3 region: CASSPGTSGVSYNEQFF. The DNA of the CDR3 is TGCGCCAGCAGCCCAGGGACTAGCGGGGTATCCTACAATGAGCAGTTCTTC. The chain couples TRBV5-1 to TRBJ2-1; 13 bases fit TRBD2. CDR3 length equals 17 residues. Trimming took 4 bases from V and 1 from J; bases not matched to a gene: 5. Germline values: CDR1 SGHRS, CDR2 YFSETQ.

V and J are TRBV6-4 and TRBJ2-3; maybe TRBD2 (6 bases). The CDR3 is 13 residues long. The ends were cut back, 2 bases at V and 3 bases at J, with 6 bases in the middle. Germline assignment: CDR1 MRHNA and CDR2 SNTAGT. The CDR3 loop reads CASSDRETDTQYF. The DNA for the CDR3 is TGTGCCAGCAGTGACCGGGAGACAGATACGCAGTATTTT.

This clone was observed once. The chain recombines TRBV4-2 with TRBJ2-1; TRBD1 matches 7 bases. CDR3 length: 15 amino acids. CDR1 LGHNA and CDR2 YNFKEQ come from the germline V gene. J was trimmed by 7 bases and V by 1 base; bases with no gene match: 7. The CDR3 nucleotides read TGTGCCAGCAGCCAAGTAGGGACAGAGGGGAATGAGCAGTTCTTC. It codes for CASSQVGTEGNEQFF.

This rearrangement joins TRBV28 to TRBJ2-7, with D perhaps matching TRBD2 (5 bases). The germline V gene encodes CDR1 MDHEN and CDR2 SYDVKM. CDR3 length equals 15 residues. V was trimmed by 3 bases and J by 2 bases, leaving 14 bases between them. The CDR3 nucleotides read TGTGCCAGCAGTTTGATCGGAGGAACTGCCTACGAGCAGTACTTC. Translation gives CASSLIGGTAYEQYF.

This clone was counted a few times. The rearrangement links TRBV4-1 to TRBJ2-7; no definite D call. Trimming took off 0 bases at V and 3 bases at J, with 0 bases between the two ends. Germline V gene data show CDR1 as MGHRA and CDR2 as YSYEKL. This CDR3 is built from 11 residues. The CDR3 loop reads CASSQDYEQYF. CDR3 bases: TGCGCCAGCAGCCAAGACTACGAGCAGTACTTC.

CDR3 DNA: TGCGCCAGCAGCTTCGGGACAGGGGGGAACACTGAAGCTTTCTTT. The encoded protein is CASSFGTGGNTEAFF. This chain joins TRBV5-1 and TRBJ1-1; 11 nucleotides align to TRBD1. The CDR3 is 15 amino acids. Trimming cost V 2 bases and J 1 base; bases outside gene matches: 1. Per the germline V gene, CDR1 is SGHRS and CDR2 is YFSETQ.

The chain carries TRBV19 and TRBJ1-1; TRBD1 matches 10 bases. Germline V lookup: CDR1 LNHDA, CDR2 SQIVND (reference sequence). The CDR3 has 16 residues. V trimming: 5 bases; J trimming: 6 bases; junction bases outside the gene matches: 12. The chain's CDR3 is CASSQTPGQGIPEAFF. CDR3 in DNA: TGTGCCAGTAGTCAGACCCCGGGACAGGGGATTCCTGAAGCTTTCTTT.

As for this clone: Other DNA sequences from this sample encode an identical CDR3 as well. The rearrangement uses TRBV11-2 and TRBJ1-2; D unresolved. Trimming left V 0 bases short and J 6 bases short, with 5 bases between. Germline V CDR1 and CDR2: SGHAT, FQNNGV. The CDR3 runs to 12 residues. The CDR3 loop reads CASSLEGDGYTF. The CDR3 bases are TGTGCCAGCAGCTTAGAGGGAGATGGCTACACCTTC. Using reference TRBV11-2 and TRBJ1-2 for the parts outside the CDR3, the full variable domain is EAGVAQSPRYKIIEKRQSVAFWCNPISGHATLYWYQQILGQGPKLLIQFQNNGVVDDSQLPKDRFSAERLKGVDSTLKIQPAKLEDSAVYLCASSLEGDGYTFGSGTRLTVV.

The chain has TRBV4-3 and TRBJ2-6; no firm D call. The CDR3 is 16 residues long. V gave up 1 base and J gave up 4 bases, with 11 bases separating them. Germline V lookup: CDR1 LGHNA, CDR2 YSLEER. The CDR3 region is CASSQVWESGANVLTF. CDR3 in DNA: TGCGCCAGCAGCCAAGTTTGGGAATCCGGGGCCAACGTCCTGACTTTC.

The V and J genes are TRBV6-6 and TRBJ2-7; 7 bases fit TRBD2. The V gene's germline CDR1 is MNHNY and CDR2 SVGAGI (reference sequence). The junction had 3 bases not matched to a gene; V was cut back by 1 base and J by 0 bases. CDR3 size: 15 residues. The CDR3 loop reads CASSYLAGTSYEQYF. For the CDR3, the DNA is TGTGCCAGCAGTTACTTAGCGGGTACCTCCTACGAGCAGTACTTC.

The genes are TRBV21-1 and TRBJ2-7; TRBD2 is the table's D call, not checked against the DNA. TRBV21-1 is assigned pseudogene status. The length of the CDR3 is 12 residues. The CDR3 reads CASSKARDEQYF. CDR3 sequence (DNA): TGTGCCAGCAGCAAAGCTCGGGACGAGCAGTACTTC.

This clone came up once. The chain couples TRBV9 to TRBJ2-3, with a weak D call TRBD1 (6 bases). Looked up from germline, CDR1 is SGDLS and CDR2 is YYNGEE. Trimming removed 1 base from V and 2 bases from J, with 14 bases in between. The CDR3 totals 16 residues. The CDR3 reads CASSVWQGSFTDTQYF. The CDR3 coding sequence is TGTGCCAGCAGCGTATGGCAGGGGTCCTTCACAGATACGCAGTATTTT. The whole variable domain, filled in from reference TRBV9 and TRBJ2-3, reads DSGVTQTPKHLITATGQRVTLRCSPRSGDLSVYWYQQSLDQGLQFLIQYYNGEERAKGNILERFSAQQFPDLHSELNLSSLELGDSALYFCASSVWQGSFTDTQYFGPGTRLTVL.

This sequence joins TRBV7-9 and TRBJ1-6, with TRBD1 identical over 9 bases. Germline V gives CDR1 SEHNR, CDR2 FQNEAQ (reference sequence). J was trimmed by 9 bases and V by 5 bases; bases with no gene match: 5. The CDR3 has 14 amino acids. The CDR3 loop is CASSLGQGFSPLHF. CDR3 bases: TGTGCCAGCAGCCTGGGACAGGGTTTTTCACCCCTCCACTTT.

This chain joins TRBV14 and TRBJ1-6; 7 nucleotides align to TRBD1. Germline V gene lookup returns CDR1 SGHDN and CDR2 FVKESK. The CDR3 loop spans 17 amino acids. Trimming cost V 1 base and J 9 bases; bases outside gene matches: 12. The CDR3 nucleotides read TGTGCCAGCAGCCAAGTGGGAAGGTCAGGGGGTTCTTCACCCCTCCACTTT. Residues: CASSQVGRSGGSSPLHF. Full variable domain (rest looked up from reference TRBV14 and TRBJ1-6): EAGVTQFPSHSVIEKGQTVTLRCDPISGHDNLYWYRRVMGKEIKFLLHFVKESKQDESGMPNNRFLAERTGGTYSTLKVQPAELEDSGVYFCASSQVGRSGGSSPLHFGNGTRLTVT.

The genes are TRBV5-1 and TRBJ2-7; tentatively, D is TRBD1 (6 bases). The CDR3 sequence is 17 residues long. V lost 3 bases to trimming and J lost 3 bases, with 22 bases between them. From germline, CDR1 is SGHRS and CDR2 YFSETQ. CDR3 amino acids: CASSSLTSGDLNYEQYF. CDR3 nucleotide sequence: TGCGCCAGCAGCTCCCTCACTTCAGGGGACCTAAACTACGAGCAGTACTTC.

The J gene is TRBJ2-2, the V gene TRBV7-8, with 9 bases lining up with TRBD1. The CDR3 extends over 15 amino acids. Germline loops: CDR1 SGHVS, CDR2 FQNEAQ. Trimming took 5 bases from V and 6 from J; bases not matched to a gene: 7. The CDR3 DNA reads as TGTGCCAGCAGCCTCCGGGACAGGGCGTCCGGGGAGCTGTTTTTT. Protein product: CASSLRDRASGELFF.

The chain links TRBV5-6 to TRBJ1-5; D is unclear. Germline V CDR1 and CDR2: SGHDT, YYEEEE. This CDR3 spans 15 amino acids. Trimming removed 4 bases at V and 2 bases at J, with 13 bases between. In DNA, the CDR3 is TGTGCCAGCAGCAATGGACTGGGTCGCAATCAGCCCCAGCATTTT. This translates into CASSNGLGRNQPQHF.